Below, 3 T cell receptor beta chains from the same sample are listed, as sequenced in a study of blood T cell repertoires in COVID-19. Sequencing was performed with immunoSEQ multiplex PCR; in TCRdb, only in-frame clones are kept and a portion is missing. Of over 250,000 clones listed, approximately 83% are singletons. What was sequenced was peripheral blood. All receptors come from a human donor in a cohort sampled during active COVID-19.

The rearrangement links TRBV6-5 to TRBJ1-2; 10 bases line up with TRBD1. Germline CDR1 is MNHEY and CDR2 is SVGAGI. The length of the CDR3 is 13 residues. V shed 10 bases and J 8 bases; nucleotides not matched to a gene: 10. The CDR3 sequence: CAIRDRGVGGYTF. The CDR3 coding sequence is TGTGCCATTAGGGACAGGGGCGTCGGGGGCTACACCTTC.

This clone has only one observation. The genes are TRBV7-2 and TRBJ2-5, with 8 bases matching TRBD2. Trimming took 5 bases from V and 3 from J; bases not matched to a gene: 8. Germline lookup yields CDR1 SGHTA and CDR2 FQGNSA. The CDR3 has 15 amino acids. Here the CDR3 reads CASSLSAGVKETQYF. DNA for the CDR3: TGTGCCAGCAGCCTTTCAGCGGGAGTAAAAGAGACCCAGTACTTC.

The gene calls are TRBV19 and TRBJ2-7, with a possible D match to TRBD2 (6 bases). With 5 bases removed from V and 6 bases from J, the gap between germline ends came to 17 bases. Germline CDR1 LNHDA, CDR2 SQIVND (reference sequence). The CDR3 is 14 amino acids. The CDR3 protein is CASSATGVAGEQYF. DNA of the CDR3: TGTGCCAGTAGTGCTACGGGAGTAGCAGGCGAGCAGTACTTC.